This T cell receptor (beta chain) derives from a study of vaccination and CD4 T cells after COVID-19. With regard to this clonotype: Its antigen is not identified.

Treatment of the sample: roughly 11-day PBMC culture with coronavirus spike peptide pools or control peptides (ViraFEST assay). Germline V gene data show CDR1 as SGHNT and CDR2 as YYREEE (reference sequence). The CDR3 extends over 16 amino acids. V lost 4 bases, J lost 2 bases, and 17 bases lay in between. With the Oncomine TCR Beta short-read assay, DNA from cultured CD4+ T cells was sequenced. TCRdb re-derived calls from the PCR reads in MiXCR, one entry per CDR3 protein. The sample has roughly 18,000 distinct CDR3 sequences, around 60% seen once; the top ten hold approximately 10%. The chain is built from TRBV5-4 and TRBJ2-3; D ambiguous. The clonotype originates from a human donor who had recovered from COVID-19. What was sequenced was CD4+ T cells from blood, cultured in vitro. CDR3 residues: CASSATRPPITDTQYF. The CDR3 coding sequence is TGTGCCAGCAGCGCGACAAGACCTCCGATCACAGATACGCAGTATTTT. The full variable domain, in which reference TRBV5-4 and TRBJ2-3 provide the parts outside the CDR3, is ETGVTQSPTHLIKTRGQQVTLRCSSQSGHNTVSWYQQALGQGPQFIFQYYREEENGRGNFPPRFSGLQFPNYSSELNVNALELDDSALYLCASSATRPPITDTQYFGPGTRLTVL.